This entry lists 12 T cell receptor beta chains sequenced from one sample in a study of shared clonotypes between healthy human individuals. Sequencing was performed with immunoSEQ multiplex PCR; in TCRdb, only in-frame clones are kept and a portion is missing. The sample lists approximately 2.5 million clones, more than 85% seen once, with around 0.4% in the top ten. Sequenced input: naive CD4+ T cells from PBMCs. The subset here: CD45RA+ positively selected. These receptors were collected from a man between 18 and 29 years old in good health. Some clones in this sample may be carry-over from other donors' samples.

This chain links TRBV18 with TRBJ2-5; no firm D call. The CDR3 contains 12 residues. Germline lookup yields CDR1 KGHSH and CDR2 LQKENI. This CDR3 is CGTTASQETQYF. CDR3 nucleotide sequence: TGTGGCACCACCGCCAGTCAAGAGACCCAGTACTTC.

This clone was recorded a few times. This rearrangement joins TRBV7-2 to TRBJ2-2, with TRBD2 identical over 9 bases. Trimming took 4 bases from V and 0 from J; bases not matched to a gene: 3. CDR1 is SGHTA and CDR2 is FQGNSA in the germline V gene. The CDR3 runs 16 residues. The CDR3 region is CASSSASGANTGELFF. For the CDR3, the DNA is TGTGCCAGCAGCTCCGCTAGCGGGGCGAACACCGGGGAGCTGTTTTTT.

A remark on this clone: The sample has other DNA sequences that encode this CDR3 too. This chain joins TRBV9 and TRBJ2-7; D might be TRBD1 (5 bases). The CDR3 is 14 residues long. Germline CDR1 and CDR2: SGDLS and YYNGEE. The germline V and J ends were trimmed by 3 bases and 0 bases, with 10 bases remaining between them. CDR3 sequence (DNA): TGTGCCAGCAGCGCGACAGCTAGCTCCTACGAGCAGTACTTC. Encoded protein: CASSATASSYEQYF. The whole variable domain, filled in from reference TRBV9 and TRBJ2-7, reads DSGVTQTPKHLITATGQRVTLRCSPRSGDLSVYWYQQSLDQGLQFLIQYYNGEERAKGNILERFSAQQFPDLHSELNLSSLELGDSALYFCASSATASSYEQYFGPGTRLTVT.

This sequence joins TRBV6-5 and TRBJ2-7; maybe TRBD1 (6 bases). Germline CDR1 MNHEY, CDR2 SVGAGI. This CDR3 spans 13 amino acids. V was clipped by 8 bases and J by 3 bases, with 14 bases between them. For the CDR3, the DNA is TGTGCCAGCCGGCACGGACAGAGCTACGAGCAGTACTTC. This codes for CASRHGQSYEQYF.

The CDR3 DNA reads TGTGCCAGCAGCGTGCGGGGCAGGGGGACCACTGAAGCTTTCTTT. Its translation is CASSVRGRGTTEAFF. This chain joins TRBV5-6 and TRBJ1-1; 7 nucleotides agree with TRBD1. The CDR3 runs to 15 residues. J was trimmed by 4 bases and V by 4 bases; bases with no gene match: 10. Germline-derived CDR1 and CDR2 are SGHDT and YYEEEE.

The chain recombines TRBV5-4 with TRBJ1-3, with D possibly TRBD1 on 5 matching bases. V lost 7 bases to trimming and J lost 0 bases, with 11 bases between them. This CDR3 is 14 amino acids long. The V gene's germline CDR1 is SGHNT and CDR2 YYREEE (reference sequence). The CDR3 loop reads CASRGANSGNTIYF. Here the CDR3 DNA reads TGTGCCAGCCGAGGGGCAAACTCTGGAAACACCATATATTTT. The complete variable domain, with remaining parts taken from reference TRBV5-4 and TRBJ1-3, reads ETGVTQSPTHLIKTRGQQVTLRCSSQSGHNTVSWYQQALGQGPQFIFQYYREEENGRGNFPPRFSGLQFPNYSSELNVNALELDDSALYLCASRGANSGNTIYFGEGSWLTVV.

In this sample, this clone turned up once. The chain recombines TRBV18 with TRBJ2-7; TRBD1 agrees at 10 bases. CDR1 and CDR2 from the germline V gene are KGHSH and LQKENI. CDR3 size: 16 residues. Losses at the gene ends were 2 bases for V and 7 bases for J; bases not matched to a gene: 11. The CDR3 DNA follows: TGTGCCAGCTCACCAACCGCGGGACAGGGGCCGGGGGAGCAGTACTTC. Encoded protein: CASSPTAGQGPGEQYF.

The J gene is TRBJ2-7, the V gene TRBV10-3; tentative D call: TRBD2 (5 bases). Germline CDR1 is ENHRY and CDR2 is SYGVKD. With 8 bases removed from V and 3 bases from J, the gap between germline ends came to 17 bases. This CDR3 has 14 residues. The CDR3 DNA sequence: TGTGCCATCGCCGGGGTCCCGGAGGTCTACGAGCAGTACTTC. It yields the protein CAIAGVPEVYEQYF.

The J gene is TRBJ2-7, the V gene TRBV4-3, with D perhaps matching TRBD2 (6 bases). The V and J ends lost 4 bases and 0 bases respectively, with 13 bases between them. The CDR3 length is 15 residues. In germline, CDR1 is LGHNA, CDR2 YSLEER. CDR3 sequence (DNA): TGCGCCAGCAGCCCCCTTCTAGCGAACTCCTACGAGCAGTACTTC. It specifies CASSPLLANSYEQYF.

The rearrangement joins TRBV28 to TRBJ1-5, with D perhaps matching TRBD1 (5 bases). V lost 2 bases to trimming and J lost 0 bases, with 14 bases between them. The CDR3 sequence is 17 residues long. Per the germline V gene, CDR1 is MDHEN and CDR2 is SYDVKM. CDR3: CASSLRDLRDSNQPQHF. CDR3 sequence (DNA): TGTGCCAGCAGTTTACGGGACCTAAGGGATAGCAATCAGCCCCAGCATTTT.

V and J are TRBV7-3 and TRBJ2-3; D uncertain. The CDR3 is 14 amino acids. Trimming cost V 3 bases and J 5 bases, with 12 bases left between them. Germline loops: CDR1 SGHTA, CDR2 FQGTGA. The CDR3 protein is CASSFYGGQDTQYF. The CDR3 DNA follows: TGTGCCAGCAGCTTTTACGGTGGGCAAGATACGCAGTATTTT.

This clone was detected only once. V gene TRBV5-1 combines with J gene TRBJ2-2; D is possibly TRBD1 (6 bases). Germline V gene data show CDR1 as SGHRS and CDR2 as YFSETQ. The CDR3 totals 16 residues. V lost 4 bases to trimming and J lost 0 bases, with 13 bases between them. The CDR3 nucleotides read TGCGCCAGCAGCAAAACCGGGACAACGAACACCGGGGAGCTGTTTTTT. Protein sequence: CASSKTGTTNTGELFF.